This entry lists 3 T cell receptor beta chains sequenced from one sample in a study of cytomegalovirus exposure and HLA in healthy donors. In the PCR, 60 Vbeta and 13 Jbeta primers were used. TCRdb keeps only in-frame clones here, not all; method: immunoSEQ multiplex PCR. Here the sample spans roughly 200,000 clones, about 9% being singletons. Sequencing was carried out using PBMCs. These receptors originate from a woman under 40 in good health and CMV-seropositive.

There are a few counts of this clone. This chain links TRBV14 with TRBJ1-2; 9 nucleotides agree with TRBD1. The CDR3 spans 17 residues. CDR1 and CDR2 from the germline V gene are SGHDN and FVKESK. Trimming removed 1 base from V and 7 bases from J; junction bases left unmatched: 13. CDR3 amino acids: CASSQVVSSGTGIGYTF. The CDR3 nucleotides are TGTGCCAGCAGCCAAGTTGTAAGTTCCGGGACAGGGATTGGCTACACCTTC.

This clone was recorded a few times. The genes are TRBV4-1 and TRBJ1-3; no definite D call. Germline CDR1 reads MGHRA; CDR2 reads YSYEKL. The CDR3 loop spans 14 amino acids. V lost 2 bases and J lost 3, with 8 bases in between. This CDR3 is CASSQSLSGNTIYF. CDR3 coding DNA: TGCGCCAGCAGCCAAAGTCTTAGTGGAAACACCATATATTTT.

The chain employs TRBV5-1 and TRBJ2-5, with D unresolved. V was clipped by 0 bases and J by 0 bases, with 15 bases between them. Per germline, CDR1 SGHRS and CDR2 YFSETQ. This CDR3 contains 17 residues. CDR3 coding DNA: TGCGCCAGCAGCTTGGGGCCAGTCCTTCAGTACCAAGAGACCCAGTACTTC. Its protein is CASSLGPVLQYQETQYF. Variable domain in full (rest from reference TRBV5-1 and TRBJ2-5): KAGVTQTPRYLIKTRGQQVTLSCSPISGHRSVSWYQQTPGQGLQFLFEYFSETQRNKGNFPGRFSGRQFSNSRSEMNVSTLELGDSALYLCASSLGPVLQYQETQYFGPGTRLLVL.